This T cell receptor (beta chain) was captured by sequencing in a study of T cells of healthy individuals. The germline gives CDR1 SGHAT, CDR2 FQNNGV. The length of the CDR3 is 18 residues. Losses at the gene ends were 5 bases for V and 2 bases for J; bases not matched to a gene: 10. This clonotype has only a few counts. TCRdb ran MiXCR on the 5' RACE reads and lists one entry per CDR3 protein. The sample has about 53,000 distinct CDR3 sequences; 14% to 15% are singletons. The chain couples TRBV11-2 to TRBJ2-6, with 9 bases matching TRBD1. This clonotype originated in a human donor in good health. This CDR3 is CASSLPRDRVPGANVLTF. The CDR3, as DNA: TGTGCCAGCAGCCTCCCCCGGGACAGGGTTCCTGGGGCCAACGTCCTGACTTTC.